This T cell receptor (beta chain) is from a study of T cells after yellow fever vaccination. Germline loops: CDR1 SGDLS, CDR2 YYNGEE. The CDR3 has 15 amino acids. Trimming stripped 0 bases from V and 2 bases from J, with 11 bases between. This clonotype was seen only a few times. They built TCR cDNA with 5'RACE template switching, a step that put in a universal primer site and UMIs. Each CDR3 protein gets one entry after TCRdb re-called the 5' RACE reads with MiXCR. Among around 350,000 distinct CDR3 sequences, about 6.2% were seen once, and the ten largest hold about 15%. Sequencing was performed on PBMCs, taken 5 days after the yellow fever booster vaccination. The sequence derives from a man in his thirties or forties who received the YFV17D yellow fever vaccine. The chain carries TRBV9 and TRBJ2-5; D not resolved. The CDR3 region has the DNA TGTGCCAGCAGCGTAGTTCCAGGTGGACAAGAGACCCAGTACTTC. It codes for CASSVVPGGQETQYF.